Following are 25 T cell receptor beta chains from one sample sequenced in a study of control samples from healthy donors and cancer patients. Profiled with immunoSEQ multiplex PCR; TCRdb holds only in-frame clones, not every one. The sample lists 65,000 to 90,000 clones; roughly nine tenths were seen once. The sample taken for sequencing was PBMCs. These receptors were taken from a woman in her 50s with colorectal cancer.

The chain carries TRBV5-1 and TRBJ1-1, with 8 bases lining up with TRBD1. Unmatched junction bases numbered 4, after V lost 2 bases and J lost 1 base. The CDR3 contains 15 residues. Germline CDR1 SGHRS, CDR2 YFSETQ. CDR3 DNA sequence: TGCGCCAGCAGCTTTCTGGGACAGGAGAACACTGAAGCTTTCTTT. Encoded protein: CASSFLGQENTEAFF.

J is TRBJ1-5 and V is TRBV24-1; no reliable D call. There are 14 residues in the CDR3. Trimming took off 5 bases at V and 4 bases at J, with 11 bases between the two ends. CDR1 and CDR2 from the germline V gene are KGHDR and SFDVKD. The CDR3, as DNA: TGTGCCACCAGTGCGGCAGCTTCTAATCAGCCCCAGCATTTT. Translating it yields CATSAAASNQPQHF.

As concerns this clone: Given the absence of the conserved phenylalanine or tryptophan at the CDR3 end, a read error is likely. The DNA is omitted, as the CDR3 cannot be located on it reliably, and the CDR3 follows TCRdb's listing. This CDR3 reads CTSSSLALATQTP. The chain links TRBV1 to TRBJ2-3; the tabulated D call, TRBD2, remains unverified against the DNA. TRBV1 is shown as a pseudogene. The CDR3 has 13 amino acids, counting both end residues.

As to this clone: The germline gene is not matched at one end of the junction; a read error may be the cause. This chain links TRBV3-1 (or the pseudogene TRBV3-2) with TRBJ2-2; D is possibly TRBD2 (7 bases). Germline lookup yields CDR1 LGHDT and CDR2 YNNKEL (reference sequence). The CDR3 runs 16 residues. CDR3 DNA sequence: TGTGCCAGCAGGCAAGGGAGGGGGTCGAACACCGGGGAGCTGTTTTTT. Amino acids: CASRQGRGSNTGELFF.

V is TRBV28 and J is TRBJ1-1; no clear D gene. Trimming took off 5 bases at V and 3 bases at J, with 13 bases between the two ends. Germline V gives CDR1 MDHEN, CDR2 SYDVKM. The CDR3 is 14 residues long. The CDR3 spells CASSTARTHTEAFF. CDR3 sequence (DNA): TGTGCCAGCAGTACAGCCCGGACCCACACTGAAGCTTTCTTT. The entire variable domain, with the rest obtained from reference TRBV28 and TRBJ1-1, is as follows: DVKVTQSSRYLVKRTGEKVFLECVQDMDHENMFWYRQDPGLGLRLIYFSYDVKMKEKGDIPEGYSVSREKKERFSLILESASTNQTSMYLCASSTARTHTEAFFGQGTRLTVV.

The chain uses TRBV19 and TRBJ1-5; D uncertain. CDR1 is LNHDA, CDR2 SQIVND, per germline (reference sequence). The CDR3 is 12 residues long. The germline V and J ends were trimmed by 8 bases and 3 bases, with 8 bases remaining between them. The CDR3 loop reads CASGVTNQPQHF. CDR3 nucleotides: TGTGCCAGTGGGGTCACCAATCAGCCCCAGCATTTT.

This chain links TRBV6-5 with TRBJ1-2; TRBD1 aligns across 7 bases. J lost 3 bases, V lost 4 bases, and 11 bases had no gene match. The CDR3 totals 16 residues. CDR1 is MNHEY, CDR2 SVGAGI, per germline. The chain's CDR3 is CASSSRDSRGDYGYTF. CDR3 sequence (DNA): TGTGCCAGCAGTTCCCGGGACAGCCGCGGCGACTATGGCTACACCTTC.

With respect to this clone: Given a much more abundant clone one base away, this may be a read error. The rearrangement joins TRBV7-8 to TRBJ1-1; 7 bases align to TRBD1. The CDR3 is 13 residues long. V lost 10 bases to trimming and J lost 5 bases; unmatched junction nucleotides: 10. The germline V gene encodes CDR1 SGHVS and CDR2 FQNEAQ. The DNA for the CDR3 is TGTGCCACAGGGATAGAACAGGGGACTGAAGCTTTCTTT. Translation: CATGIEQGTEAFF.

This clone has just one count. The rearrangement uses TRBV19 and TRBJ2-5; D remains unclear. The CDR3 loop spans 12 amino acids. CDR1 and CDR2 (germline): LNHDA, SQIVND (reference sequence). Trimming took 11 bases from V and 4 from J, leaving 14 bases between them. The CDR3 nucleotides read TGTGCCGTTGCAGACCTATCAGAGACCCAGTACTTC. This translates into CAVADLSETQYF.

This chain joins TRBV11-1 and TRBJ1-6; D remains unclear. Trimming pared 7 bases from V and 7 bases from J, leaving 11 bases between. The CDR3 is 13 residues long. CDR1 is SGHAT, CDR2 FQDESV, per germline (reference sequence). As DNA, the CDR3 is TGTGCCAGCAAATCCTACGGAAATTCACCCCTCCACTTT. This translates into CASKSYGNSPLHF.

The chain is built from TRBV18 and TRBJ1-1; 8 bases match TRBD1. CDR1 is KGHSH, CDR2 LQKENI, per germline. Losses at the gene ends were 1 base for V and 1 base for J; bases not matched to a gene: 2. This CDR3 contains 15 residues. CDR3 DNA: TGTGCCAGCTCACCACAACAGGGGGAGAACACTGAAGCTTTCTTT. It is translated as CASSPQQGENTEAFF.

The CDR3 loop is CSASAGTGFNQPQHF. DNA of the CDR3: TGCAGTGCTAGTGCCGGGACAGGGTTCAATCAGCCCCAGCATTTT. The rearrangement joins TRBV20-1 to TRBJ1-5, with 9 bases fitting TRBD1. This CDR3 is built from 15 residues. The V gene end was trimmed by 3 bases and the J gene end by 3 bases; junction bases not matched to a gene: 6. Per the germline V gene, CDR1 is DFQATT and CDR2 is SNEGSKA (reference sequence).

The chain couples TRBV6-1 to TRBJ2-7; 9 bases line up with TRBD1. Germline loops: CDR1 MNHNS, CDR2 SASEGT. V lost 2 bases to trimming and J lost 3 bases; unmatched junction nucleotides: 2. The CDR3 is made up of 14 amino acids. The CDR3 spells CASSETGQGYEQYV. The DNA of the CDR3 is TGTGCCAGCAGTGAAACGGGACAGGGCTACGAGCAGTACGTC.

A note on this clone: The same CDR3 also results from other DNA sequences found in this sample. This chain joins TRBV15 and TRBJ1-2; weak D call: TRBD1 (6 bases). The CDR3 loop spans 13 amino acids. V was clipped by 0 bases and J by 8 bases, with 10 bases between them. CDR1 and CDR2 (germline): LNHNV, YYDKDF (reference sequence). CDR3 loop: CATSREEGDGYTF. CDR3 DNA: TGTGCCACCAGCAGAGAAGAGGGGGACGGCTACACCTTC.

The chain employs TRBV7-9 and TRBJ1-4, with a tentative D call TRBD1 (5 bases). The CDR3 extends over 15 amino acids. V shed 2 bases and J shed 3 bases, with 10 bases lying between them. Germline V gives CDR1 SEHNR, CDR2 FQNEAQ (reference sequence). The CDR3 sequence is CASSLSPGSNEKLFF. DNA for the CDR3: TGTGCCAGCAGCTTATCGCCAGGGTCTAATGAAAAACTGTTTTTT.

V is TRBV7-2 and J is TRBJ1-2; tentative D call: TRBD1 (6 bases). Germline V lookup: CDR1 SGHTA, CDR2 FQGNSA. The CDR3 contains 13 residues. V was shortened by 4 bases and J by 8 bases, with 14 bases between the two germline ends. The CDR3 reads CASSSRRGGGYTF. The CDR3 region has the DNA TGTGCCAGCAGCTCCAGGAGGGGGGGCGGCTACACCTTC.

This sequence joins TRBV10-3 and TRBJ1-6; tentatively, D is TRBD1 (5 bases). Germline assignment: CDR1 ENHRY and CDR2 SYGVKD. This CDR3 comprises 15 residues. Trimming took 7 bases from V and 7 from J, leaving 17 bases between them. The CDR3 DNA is TGTGCCATCAAGGAGGGCCCGGGGGAAAATTCACCCCTCCACTTT. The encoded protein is CAIKEGPGENSPLHF.

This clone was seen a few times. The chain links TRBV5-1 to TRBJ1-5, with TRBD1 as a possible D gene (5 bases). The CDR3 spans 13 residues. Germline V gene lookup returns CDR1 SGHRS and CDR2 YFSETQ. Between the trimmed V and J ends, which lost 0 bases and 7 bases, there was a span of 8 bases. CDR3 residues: CASSLEGWQPQHF. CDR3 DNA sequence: TGCGCCAGCAGCTTGGAGGGGTGGCAGCCCCAGCATTTT. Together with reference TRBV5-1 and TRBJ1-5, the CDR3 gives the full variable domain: KAGVTQTPRYLIKTRGQQVTLSCSPISGHRSVSWYQQTPGQGLQFLFEYFSETQRNKGNFPGRFSGRQFSNSRSEMNVSTLELGDSALYLCASSLEGWQPQHFGDGTRLSIL.

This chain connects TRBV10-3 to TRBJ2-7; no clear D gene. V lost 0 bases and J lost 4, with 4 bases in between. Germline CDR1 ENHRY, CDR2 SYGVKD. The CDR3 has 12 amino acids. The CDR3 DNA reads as TGTGCCATCAGTGAGTCCGGTTACGAGCAGTACGTC. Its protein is CAISESGYEQYV.

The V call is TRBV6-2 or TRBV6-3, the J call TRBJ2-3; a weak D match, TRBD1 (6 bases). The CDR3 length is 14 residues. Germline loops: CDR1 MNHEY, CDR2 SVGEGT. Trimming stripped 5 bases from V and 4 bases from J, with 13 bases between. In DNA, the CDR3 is TGTGCCAGCAGTAAAGACAGGCGGGCAGATACGCAGTATTTT. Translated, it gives CASSKDRRADTQYF.

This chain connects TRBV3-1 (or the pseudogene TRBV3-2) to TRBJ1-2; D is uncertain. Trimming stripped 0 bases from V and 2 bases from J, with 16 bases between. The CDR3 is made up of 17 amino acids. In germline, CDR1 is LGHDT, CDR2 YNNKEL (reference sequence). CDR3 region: CASSQDPRAAGNYGYTF. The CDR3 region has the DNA TGTGCCAGCAGCCAAGATCCGAGGGCAGCCGGCAACTATGGCTACACCTTC.

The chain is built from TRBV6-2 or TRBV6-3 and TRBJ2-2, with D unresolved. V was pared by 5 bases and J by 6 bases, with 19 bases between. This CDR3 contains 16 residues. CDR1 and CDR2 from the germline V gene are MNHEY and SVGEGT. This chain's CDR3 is CASSRSTTLTPGELFF. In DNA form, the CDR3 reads TGTGCCAGCAGTCGCTCGACAACCCTAACCCCCGGGGAGCTGTTTTTT.

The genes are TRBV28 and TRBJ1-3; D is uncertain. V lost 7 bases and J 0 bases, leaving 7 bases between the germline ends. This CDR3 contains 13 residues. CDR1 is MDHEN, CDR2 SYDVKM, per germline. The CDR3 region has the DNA TGTGCCAGCAACTTAGGCTCTGGAAACACCATATATTTT. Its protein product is CASNLGSGNTIYF.

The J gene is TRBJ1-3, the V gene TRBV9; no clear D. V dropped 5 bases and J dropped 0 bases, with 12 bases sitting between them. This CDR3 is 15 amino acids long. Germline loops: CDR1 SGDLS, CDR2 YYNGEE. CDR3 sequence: CASRRGDGSGNTIYF. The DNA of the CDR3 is TGTGCCAGCAGGAGAGGTGATGGCTCTGGAAACACCATATATTTT. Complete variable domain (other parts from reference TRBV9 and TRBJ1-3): DSGVTQTPKHLITATGQRVTLRCSPRSGDLSVYWYQQSLDQGLQFLIQYYNGEERAKGNILERFSAQQFPDLHSELNLSSLELGDSALYFCASRRGDGSGNTIYFGEGSWLTVV.

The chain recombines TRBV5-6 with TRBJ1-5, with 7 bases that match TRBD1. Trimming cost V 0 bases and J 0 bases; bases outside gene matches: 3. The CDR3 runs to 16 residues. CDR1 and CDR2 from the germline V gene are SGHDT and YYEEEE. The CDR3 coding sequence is TGTGCCAGCAGCTTGGGGACAGGACATAGCAATCAGCCCCAGCATTTT. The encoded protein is CASSLGTGHSNQPQHF.